These 17 T cell receptor beta chains originate from one sample sequenced in a study of blood T cell repertoires in COVID-19 (dated by TCRdb to 2020 to 2022). Libraries were made using the immunoSEQ multiplex PCR assay. TCRdb holds this immuneACCESS table with in-frame rearrangements only. Some clones are missing; in checked studies, unresolved V genes explain under half, and the rest has no known cause. Across this sample there are 300,000 to 350,000 clones, with around nine tenths seen only once. The leading ten clones occupy nearly 7% of the sample. The material sequenced was peripheral blood. The receptors stem from a woman in her twenties or thirties with COVID-19, enrolled during active disease.

The V call is TRBV7-2, the J call TRBJ2-1; 9 bases align to TRBD1. From germline, CDR1 is SGHTA and CDR2 FQGNSA. J gave up 6 bases and V 5 bases, and 8 bases lay outside the gene matches. The CDR3 consists of 15 residues. Written as DNA, the CDR3 is TGTGCCAGCAGCCTCCGGGACAGGGCTCCCAATGAGCAGTTCTTC. Translated: CASSLRDRAPNEQFF.

The chain employs TRBV6-5 and TRBJ2-7; perhaps TRBD1 as D (6 bases). Germline CDR1 reads MNHEY; CDR2 reads SVGAGI. V was trimmed by 7 bases and J by 1 base, leaving 11 bases between them. The CDR3 has 13 amino acids. CDR3 sequence reads: CASIGRGSYEQYF. In nucleotides, the CDR3 is TGTGCCAGCATCGGCAGGGGTTCCTACGAGCAGTACTTC.

The chain uses TRBV9 and TRBJ2-2; 10 bases are a match to TRBD2. Per germline, CDR1 SGDLS and CDR2 YYNGEE. This CDR3 spans 16 amino acids. V was clipped by 4 bases and J by 0 bases; unmatched bases: 3. The CDR3 coding sequence is TGTGCCAGCAGCCCGCTAGCGGGAGCGAACACCGGGGAGCTGTTTTTT. It yields the protein CASSPLAGANTGELFF.

This clone was detected only a few times. This chain connects TRBV7-9 to TRBJ2-7, with D maybe TRBD2 (6 bases). Per the germline V gene, CDR1 is SEHNR and CDR2 is FQNEAQ (reference sequence). This CDR3 comprises 14 residues. Deletions cut 7 bases from V and 3 bases from J, with 16 bases between. CDR3 region: CASTTGGPHYEQYF. The CDR3 coding sequence is TGTGCCAGCACTACCGGGGGACCACACTACGAGCAGTACTTC.

This chain connects TRBV15 to TRBJ2-1; possibly TRBD2 for D (6 bases). Germline V lookup: CDR1 LNHNV, CDR2 YYDKDF (reference sequence). The CDR3 extends over 12 amino acids. Trimming pared 11 bases from V and 10 bases from J, leaving 18 bases between. This CDR3 is CASRDFPAEQFF. The CDR3 nucleotides read TGTGCCTCTAGGGACTTCCCTGCCGAGCAGTTCTTC.

A few counts support this clone. The chain uses TRBV5-1 and TRBJ2-3; 8 nucleotides match TRBD2. This CDR3 is built from 16 residues. The germline V gene has CDR1 SGHRS and CDR2 YFSETQ. Trimming removed 3 bases from V and 0 bases from J; junction bases left unmatched: 6. The DNA for the CDR3 is TGCGCCAGCAGCTCCGCGGCTAGCGGGAGCACAGATACGCAGTATTTT. Translating gives CASSSAASGSTDTQYF.

The rearrangement uses TRBV5-1 and TRBJ1-1, with a possible D match to TRBD1 (5 bases). Deletions cut 7 bases from V and 4 bases from J, with 8 bases between. The CDR3 runs 11 residues. CDR1 is SGHRS and CDR2 is YFSETQ in the germline V gene. The DNA of the CDR3 is TGCGCCAGCTCCGGGGGCACTGAAGCTTTCTTT. Encoded protein: CASSGGTEAFF.

The V gene is TRBV14, the J gene TRBJ2-2; D may be TRBD2 (6 bases). Per the germline V gene, CDR1 is SGHDN and CDR2 is FVKESK. The V gene lost 6 bases and the J gene lost 0 bases, with 11 bases spanning the gap. The CDR3 spans 15 residues. This CDR3 reads CASRETSTNTGELFF. CDR3 DNA sequence: TGTGCCAGCAGAGAGACTAGTACGAACACCGGGGAGCTGTTTTTT.

The chain couples TRBV5-6 to TRBJ2-2; D uncertain. Between the trimmed V and J ends, which lost 2 bases and 7 bases, there was a span of 6 bases. CDR1 SGHDT and CDR2 YYEEEE come from the germline V gene. This CDR3 has 12 amino acids. CDR3 region: CASSFGSGELFF. The CDR3 DNA is TGTGCCAGCAGCTTCGGTAGCGGGGAGCTGTTTTTT.

Notes on this clone: Within the sample, other DNA sequences also encode this same CDR3. This sequence joins TRBV7-8 and TRBJ1-2; 7 nucleotides line up with TRBD1. The CDR3 sequence is 15 residues long. The V segment lost 1 base and the J segment 0 bases; nucleotides outside the gene matches: 2. CDR1 is SGHVS, CDR2 FQNEAQ, per germline. In DNA form, the CDR3 reads TGTGCCAGCAGCTTAGGACAGGGCGCTAACTATGGCTACACCTTC. Encoded protein: CASSLGQGANYGYTF.

The rearrangement links TRBV28 to TRBJ2-4; 7 nucleotides agree with TRBD1. CDR3 length: 14 amino acids. J lost 0 bases, V lost 10 bases, and 6 bases had no gene match. CDR1 MDHEN and CDR2 SYDVKM come from the germline V gene. As DNA, the CDR3 is TGTGCCACCCTGGCAGGGGGAGCCAAAAACATTCAGTACTTC. This translates into CATLAGGAKNIQYF.

The rearrangement uses TRBV28 and TRBJ1-5; 9 positions agree with TRBD1. The CDR3 covers 16 residues. V lost 4 bases and J lost 4; bases outside the gene matches: 8. Per germline, CDR1 MDHEN and CDR2 SYDVKM. The CDR3 here is CASSSLAGQGNQPQHF. The CDR3 region has the DNA TGTGCCAGCAGTTCCCTCGCCGGACAGGGGAATCAGCCCCAGCATTTT.

The rearrangement joins TRBV6-2 or TRBV6-3 to TRBJ2-5; 7 bases align to TRBD1. The CDR3 extends over 15 amino acids. J was trimmed by 2 bases and V by 2 bases; bases with no gene match: 5. Looked up from germline, CDR1 is MNHEY and CDR2 is SVGEGT. In nucleotides, the CDR3 is TGTGCCAGCAGTTACCGCCAGGGGGTTCAAGAGACCCAGTACTTC. This encodes CASSYRQGVQETQYF.

The chain has TRBV7-2 and TRBJ1-5; D is undetermined. The CDR3 sequence is 14 residues long. Per germline, CDR1 SGHTA and CDR2 FQGNSA. V was pared by 5 bases and J by 0 bases, with 8 bases between. CDR3 nucleotide sequence: TGTGCCAGCAGCCTATTCAATAGCAATCAGCCCCAGCATTTT. It codes for CASSLFNSNQPQHF. Full variable domain (outside the CDR3, taken from reference TRBV7-2 and TRBJ1-5): GAGVSQSPSNKVTEKGKDVELRCDPISGHTALYWYRQSLGQGLEFLIYFQGNSAPDKSGLPSDRFSAERTGGSVSTLTIQRTQQEDSAVYLCASSLFNSNQPQHFGDGTRLSIL.

The V and J genes are TRBV18 and TRBJ2-2, with 8 bases identical to TRBD1. J was trimmed by 3 bases and V by 3 bases; bases with no gene match: 3. The CDR3 is 15 residues long. Per the germline V gene, CDR1 is KGHSH and CDR2 is LQKENI. Here the CDR3 DNA reads TGTGCCAGCTCACCTTCGGACAGGGACACCGGGGAGCTGTTTTTT. This translates into CASSPSDRDTGELFF.

The V and J genes are TRBV9 and TRBJ1-1; D unclear. The V gene's germline CDR1 is SGDLS and CDR2 YYNGEE. Trimming left V 4 bases short and J 3 bases short, with 10 bases between. The length of the CDR3 is 13 residues. The CDR3 bases are TGTGCCAGCAGCCCCCTCGGGTACACTGAAGCTTTCTTT. Its protein is CASSPLGYTEAFF.

V usage is TRBV28 and J usage is TRBJ2-3; 9 bases agree with TRBD2. The CDR3 totals 16 residues. The germline V gene encodes CDR1 MDHEN and CDR2 SYDVKM. V lost 3 bases, J lost 0 bases, and 4 bases stayed unmatched. CDR3 bases: TGTGCCAGCAGTTTCGAGCGGGAGGCTAGCACAGATACGCAGTATTTT. This codes for CASSFEREASTDTQYF.